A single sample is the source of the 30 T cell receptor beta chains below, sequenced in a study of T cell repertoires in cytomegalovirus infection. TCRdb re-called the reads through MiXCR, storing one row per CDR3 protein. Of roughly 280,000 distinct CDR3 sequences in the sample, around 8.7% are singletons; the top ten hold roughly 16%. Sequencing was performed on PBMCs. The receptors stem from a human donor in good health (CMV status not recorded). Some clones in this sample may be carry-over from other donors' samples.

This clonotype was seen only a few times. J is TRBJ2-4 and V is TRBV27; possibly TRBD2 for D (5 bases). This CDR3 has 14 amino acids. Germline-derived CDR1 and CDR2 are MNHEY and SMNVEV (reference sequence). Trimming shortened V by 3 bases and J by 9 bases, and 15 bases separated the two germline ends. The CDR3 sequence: CASSLSGEATIQYF. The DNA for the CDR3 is TGTGCCAGCAGTTTGTCCGGGGAAGCCACCATTCAGTACTTC.

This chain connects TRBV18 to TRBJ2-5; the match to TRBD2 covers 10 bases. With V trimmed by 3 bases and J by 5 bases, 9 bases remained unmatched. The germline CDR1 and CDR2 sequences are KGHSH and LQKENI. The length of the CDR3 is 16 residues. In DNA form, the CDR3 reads TGTGCCAGCTCACCGGGTTCTAGCGGGAGTTCGGAGACCCAGTACTTC. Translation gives CASSPGSSGSSETQYF.

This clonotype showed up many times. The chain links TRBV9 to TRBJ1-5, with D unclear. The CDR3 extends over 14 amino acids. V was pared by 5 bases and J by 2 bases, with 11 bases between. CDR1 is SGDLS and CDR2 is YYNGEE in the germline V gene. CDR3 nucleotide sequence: TGTGCCAGCAGTCAGGACCTGGGCAATCAGCCCCAGCATTTT. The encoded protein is CASSQDLGNQPQHF.

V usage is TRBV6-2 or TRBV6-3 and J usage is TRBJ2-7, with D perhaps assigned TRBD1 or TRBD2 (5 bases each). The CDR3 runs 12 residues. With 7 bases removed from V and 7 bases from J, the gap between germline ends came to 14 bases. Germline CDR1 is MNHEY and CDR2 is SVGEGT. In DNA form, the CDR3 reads TGTGCCAGCACCGGAGGTTGGGGGGAGCAGTACTTC. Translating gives CASTGGWGEQYF.

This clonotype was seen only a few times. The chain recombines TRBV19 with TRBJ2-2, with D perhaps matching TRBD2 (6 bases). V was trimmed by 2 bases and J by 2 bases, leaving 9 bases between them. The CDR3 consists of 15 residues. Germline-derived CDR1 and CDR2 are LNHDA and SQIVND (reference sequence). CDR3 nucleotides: TGTGCCAGTAGTATAAGGACTACCAACACCGGGGAGCTGTTTTTT. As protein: CASSIRTTNTGELFF.

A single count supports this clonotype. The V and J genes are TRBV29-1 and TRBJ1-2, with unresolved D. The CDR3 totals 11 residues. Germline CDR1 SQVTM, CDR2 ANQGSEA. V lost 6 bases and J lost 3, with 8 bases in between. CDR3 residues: CSVSDDYGYTF. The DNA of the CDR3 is TGCAGCGTCAGCGACGACTATGGCTACACCTTC.

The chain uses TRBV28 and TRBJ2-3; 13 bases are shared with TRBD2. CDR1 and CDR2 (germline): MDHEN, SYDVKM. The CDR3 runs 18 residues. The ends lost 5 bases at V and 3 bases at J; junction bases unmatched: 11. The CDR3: CASSPWTSGGRPTDTQYF. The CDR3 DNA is TGTGCCAGCAGTCCCTGGACTAGCGGGGGTAGACCTACAGATACGCAGTATTTT.

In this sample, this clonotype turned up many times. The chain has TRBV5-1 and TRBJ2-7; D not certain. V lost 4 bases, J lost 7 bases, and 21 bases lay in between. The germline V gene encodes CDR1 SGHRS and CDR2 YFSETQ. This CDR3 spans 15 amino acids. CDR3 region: CASSQGGLLVREQYF. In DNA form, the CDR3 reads TGCGCCAGCAGCCAAGGCGGTTTATTAGTACGAGAGCAGTACTTC.

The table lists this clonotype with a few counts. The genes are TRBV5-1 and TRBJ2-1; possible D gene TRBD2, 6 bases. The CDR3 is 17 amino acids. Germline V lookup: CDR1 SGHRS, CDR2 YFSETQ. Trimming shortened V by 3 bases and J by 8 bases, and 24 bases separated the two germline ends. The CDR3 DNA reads TGCGCCAGCAGCTCCTCCTCGTCGGGACTCTCACTCCATGAGCAGTTCTTC. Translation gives CASSSSSSGLSLHEQFF.

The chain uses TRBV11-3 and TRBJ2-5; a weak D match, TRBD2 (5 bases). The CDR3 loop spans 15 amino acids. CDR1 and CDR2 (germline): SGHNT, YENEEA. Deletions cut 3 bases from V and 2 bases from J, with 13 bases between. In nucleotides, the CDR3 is TGTGCCAGCAGCTTCCCTCGAGGGTCTCAAGAGACCCAGTACTTC. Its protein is CASSFPRGSQETQYF. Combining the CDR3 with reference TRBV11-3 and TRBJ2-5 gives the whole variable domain EAGVVQSPRYKIIEKKQPVAFWCNPISGHNTLYWYLQNLGQGPELLIRYENEEAVDDSQLPKDRFSAERLKGVDSTLKIQPAELGDSAVYLCASSFPRGSQETQYFGPGTRLLVL.

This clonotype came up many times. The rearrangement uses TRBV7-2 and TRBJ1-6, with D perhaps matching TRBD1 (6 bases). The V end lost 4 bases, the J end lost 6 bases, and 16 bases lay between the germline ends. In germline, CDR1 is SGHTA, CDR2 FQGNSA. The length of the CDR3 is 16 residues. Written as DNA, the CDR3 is TGTGCCAGCAGCTCAAGCCGGACAGCAAGTAATTCACCCCTCCACTTT. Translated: CASSSSRTASNSPLHF.

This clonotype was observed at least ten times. For the CDR3, the DNA is TGCAGTGCTAGAGCCCGGACAGGGGGAGGCTATGGCTACACCTTC. Protein product: CSARARTGGGYGYTF. This chain uses TRBV20-1 with TRBJ1-2; TRBD1 agrees at 10 bases. The CDR3 spans 15 residues. Germline V gene sequence: CDR1 DFQATT, CDR2 SNEGSKA (reference sequence). V gave up 1 base and J gave up 4 bases; unmatched junction bases: 6.

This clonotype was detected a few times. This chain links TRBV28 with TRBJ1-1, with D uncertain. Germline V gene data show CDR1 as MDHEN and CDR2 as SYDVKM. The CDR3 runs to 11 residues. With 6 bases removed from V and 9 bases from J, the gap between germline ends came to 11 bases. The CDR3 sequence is CASSHGNQAFF. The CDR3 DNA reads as TGTGCCAGCAGCCACGGTAATCAAGCTTTCTTT.

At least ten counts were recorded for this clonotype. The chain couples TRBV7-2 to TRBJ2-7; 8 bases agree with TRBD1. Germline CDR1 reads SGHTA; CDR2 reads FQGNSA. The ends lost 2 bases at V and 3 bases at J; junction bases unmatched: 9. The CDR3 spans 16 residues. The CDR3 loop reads CASSLSAGQALYEQYF. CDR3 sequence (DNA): TGTGCCAGCAGCTTAAGCGCGGGACAGGCCCTCTACGAGCAGTACTTC.

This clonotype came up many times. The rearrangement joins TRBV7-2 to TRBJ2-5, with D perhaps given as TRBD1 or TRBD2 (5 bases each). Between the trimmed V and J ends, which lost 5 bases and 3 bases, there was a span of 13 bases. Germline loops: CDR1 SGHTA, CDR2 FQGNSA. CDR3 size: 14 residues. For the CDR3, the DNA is TGTGCCAGCAGCCTCCGGGGCCAGAAAGAGACCCAGTACTTC. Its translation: CASSLRGQKETQYF. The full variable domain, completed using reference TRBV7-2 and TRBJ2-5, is GAGVSQSPSNKVTEKGKDVELRCDPISGHTALYWYRQSLGQGLEFLIYFQGNSAPDKSGLPSDRFSAERTGGSVSTLTIQRTQQEDSAVYLCASSLRGQKETQYFGPGTRLLVL.

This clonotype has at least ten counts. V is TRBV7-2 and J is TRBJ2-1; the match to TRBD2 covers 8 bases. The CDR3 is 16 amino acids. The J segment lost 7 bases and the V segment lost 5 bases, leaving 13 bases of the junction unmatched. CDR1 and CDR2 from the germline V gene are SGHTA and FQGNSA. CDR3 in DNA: TGTGCCAGCAGCCGGGGGGGTGGGGGGTTGGTGAATGAGCAGTTCTTC. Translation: CASSRGGGGLVNEQFF.

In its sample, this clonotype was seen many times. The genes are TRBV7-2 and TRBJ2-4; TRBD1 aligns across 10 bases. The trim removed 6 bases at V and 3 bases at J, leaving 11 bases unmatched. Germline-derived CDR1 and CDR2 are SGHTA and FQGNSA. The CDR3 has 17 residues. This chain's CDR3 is CASRPGTGVLGKNIQYF. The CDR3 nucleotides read TGTGCCAGCAGGCCCGGGACAGGGGTTCTAGGCAAAAACATTCAGTACTTC.

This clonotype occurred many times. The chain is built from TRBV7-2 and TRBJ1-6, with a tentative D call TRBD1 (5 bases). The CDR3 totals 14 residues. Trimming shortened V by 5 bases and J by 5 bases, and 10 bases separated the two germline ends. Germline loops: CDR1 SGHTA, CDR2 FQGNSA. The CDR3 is CASSPGPNNSPLHF. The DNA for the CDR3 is TGTGCCAGCAGCCCGGGACCCAATAATTCACCCCTCCACTTT. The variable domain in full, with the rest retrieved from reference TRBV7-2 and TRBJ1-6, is GAGVSQSPSNKVTEKGKDVELRCDPISGHTALYWYRQSLGQGLEFLIYFQGNSAPDKSGLPSDRFSAERTGGSVSTLTIQRTQQEDSAVYLCASSPGPNNSPLHFGNGTRLTVT.

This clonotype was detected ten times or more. The chain's CDR3 is CASSSPGQRNEQFF. CDR3 coding DNA: TGTGCCAGCAGCTCCCCGGGACAGAGGAATGAGCAGTTCTTC. The chain couples TRBV7-2 to TRBJ2-1, with TRBD1 identical over 7 bases. Looked up from germline, CDR1 is SGHTA and CDR2 is FQGNSA. This CDR3 region has 14 residues. Unmatched junction bases numbered 7, after V lost 4 bases and J lost 7 bases.

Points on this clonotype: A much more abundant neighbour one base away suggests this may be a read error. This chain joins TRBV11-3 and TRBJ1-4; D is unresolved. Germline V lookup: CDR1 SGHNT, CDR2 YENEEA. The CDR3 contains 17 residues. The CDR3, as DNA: TGTGCCAACAGCTTAGGACTCATTGTGGGTACTAATGAAAAACTGTTTTTT. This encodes CANSLGLIVGTNEKLFF.

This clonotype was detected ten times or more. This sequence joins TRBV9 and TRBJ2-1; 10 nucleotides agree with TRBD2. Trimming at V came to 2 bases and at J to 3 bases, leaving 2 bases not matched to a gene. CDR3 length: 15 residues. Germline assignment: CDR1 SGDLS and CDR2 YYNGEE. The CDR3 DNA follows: TGTGCCAGCAGCGTTCGACTAGCGGGCTACAATGAGCAGTTCTTC. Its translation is CASSVRLAGYNEQFF.

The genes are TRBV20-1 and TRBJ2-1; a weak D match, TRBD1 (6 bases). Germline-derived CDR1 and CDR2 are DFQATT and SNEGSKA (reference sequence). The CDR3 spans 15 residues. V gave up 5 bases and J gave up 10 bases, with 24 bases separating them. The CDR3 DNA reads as TGCAGTGCTTCTCGTTCCGGGACAACAATTGGGGAGCAGTTCTTC. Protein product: CSASRSGTTIGEQFF.

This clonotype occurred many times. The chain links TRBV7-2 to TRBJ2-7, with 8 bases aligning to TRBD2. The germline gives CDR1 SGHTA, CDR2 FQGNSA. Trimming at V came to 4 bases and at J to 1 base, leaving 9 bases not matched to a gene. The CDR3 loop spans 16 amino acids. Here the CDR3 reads CASSSQASGPSYEQYF. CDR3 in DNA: TGTGCCAGCAGCTCCCAGGCTAGCGGGCCATCCTACGAGCAGTACTTC.

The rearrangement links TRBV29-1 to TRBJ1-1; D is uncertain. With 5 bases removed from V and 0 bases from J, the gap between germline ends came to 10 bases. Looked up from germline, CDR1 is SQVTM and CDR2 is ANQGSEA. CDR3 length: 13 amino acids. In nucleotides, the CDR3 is TGCAGCGTTTCCCTTATCCTGAACACTGAAGCTTTCTTT. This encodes CSVSLILNTEAFF.

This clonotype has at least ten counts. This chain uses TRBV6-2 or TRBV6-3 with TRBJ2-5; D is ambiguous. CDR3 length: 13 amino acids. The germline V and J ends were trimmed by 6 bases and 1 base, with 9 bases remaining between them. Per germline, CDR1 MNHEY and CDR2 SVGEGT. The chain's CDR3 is CASSSKFQETQYF. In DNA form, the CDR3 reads TGTGCCAGCAGCTCCAAGTTCCAAGAGACCCAGTACTTC.

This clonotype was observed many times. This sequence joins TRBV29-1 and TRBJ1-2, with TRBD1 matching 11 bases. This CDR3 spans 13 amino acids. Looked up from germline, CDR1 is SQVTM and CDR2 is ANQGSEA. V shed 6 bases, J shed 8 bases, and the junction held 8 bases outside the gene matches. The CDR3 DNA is TGCAGCGTCTTAGGACAGGGGGCGAAGGGCTACACCTTC. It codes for CSVLGQGAKGYTF.

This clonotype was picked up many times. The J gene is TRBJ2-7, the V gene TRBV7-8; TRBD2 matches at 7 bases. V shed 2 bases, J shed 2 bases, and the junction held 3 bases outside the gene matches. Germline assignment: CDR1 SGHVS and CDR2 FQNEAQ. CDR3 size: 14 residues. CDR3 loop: CASSLPSGAYEQYF. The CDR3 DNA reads TGTGCCAGCAGCTTACCTAGCGGAGCCTACGAGCAGTACTTC.

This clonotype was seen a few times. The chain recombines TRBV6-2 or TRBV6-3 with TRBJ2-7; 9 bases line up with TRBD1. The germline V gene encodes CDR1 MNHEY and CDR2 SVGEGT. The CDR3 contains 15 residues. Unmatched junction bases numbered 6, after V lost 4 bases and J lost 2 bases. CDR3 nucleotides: TGTGCCAGCAGTTCGGACAGGGGAGGCCCCTACGAGCAGTACTTC. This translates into CASSSDRGGPYEQYF.

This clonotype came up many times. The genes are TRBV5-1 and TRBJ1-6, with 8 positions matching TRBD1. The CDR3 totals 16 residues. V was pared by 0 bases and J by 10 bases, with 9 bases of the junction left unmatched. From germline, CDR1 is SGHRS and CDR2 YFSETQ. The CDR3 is CASSLAGQGKGSPLHF. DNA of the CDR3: TGCGCCAGCAGCTTGGCTGGACAGGGAAAAGGATCACCCCTCCACTTT.

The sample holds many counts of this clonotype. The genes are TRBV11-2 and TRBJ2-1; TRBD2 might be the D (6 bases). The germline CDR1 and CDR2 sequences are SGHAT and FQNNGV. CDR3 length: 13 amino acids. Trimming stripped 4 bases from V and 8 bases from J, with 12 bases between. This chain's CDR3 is CASSSELADEQFF. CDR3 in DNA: TGTGCCAGCAGCTCCGAACTAGCTGATGAGCAGTTCTTC.